Here is one T cell receptor beta chain with its context. Its antigen is undetermined. This CDR3 region has 14 residues. Trimming removed 4 bases at V and 2 bases at J, with 12 bases between. Germline V gives CDR1 SGHRS, CDR2 YFSETQ. This entry comes from a study of OX40 agonist ivuxolimab in advanced cancers. The assay was immunoSEQ multiplex PCR, and TCRdb's table has in-frame clones only and misses some. This repertoire shows approximately 55,000 clones, roughly 87% found once; its top ten account for under 20%. Study observations and caveats: Also present in some nonresponders was a low level of normalized T-cell clonal expansion. Compared with CD4+, CD8+ T cells on average had more expanded clones.

The material sequenced was CD4+ or CD8+ T cells sorted from blood, taken in a trial of the OX40 agonist ivuxolimab. The rearrangement joins TRBV5-1 to TRBJ2-5; no firm D call. The sequence derives from an adult with an advanced solid tumor such as melanoma, head and neck, liver or kidney cancer. The CDR3 region is CASSLTGSQETQYF. CDR3 coding DNA: TGCGCCAGCAGCCTAACCGGGTCGCAAGAGACCCAGTACTTC.